These 5 T cell receptor beta chains were all obtained from the same sample, sequenced in a study of cytomegalovirus exposure and HLA in healthy donors. The primer mix had 60 Vbeta and 13 Jbeta primers. Data came from immunoSEQ multiplex PCR; TCRdb stores just in-frame clones and leaves some out. The sample has about 140,000 clones; 60% to 85% are singletons. Material for sequencing was PBMCs. Receptors were obtained from a male donor in good health and CMV-seropositive.

The chain is built from TRBV7-3 and TRBJ2-1; TRBD2 aligns across 11 bases. The germline gives CDR1 SGHTA, CDR2 FQGTGA. V was pared by 5 bases and J by 5 bases, with 5 bases of the junction left unmatched. CDR3 length: 15 residues. CDR3 nucleotide sequence: TGTGCCAGCAGCCCACTAGCGGGAGTACACAATGAGCAGTTCTTC. It codes for CASSPLAGVHNEQFF.

Note on this clone: Sequence at one end of the junction differs from germline and may be a read error. The chain joins TRBV9 to TRBJ2-6, with 8 bases matching TRBD1. The CDR3 length is 22 residues. Germline-derived CDR1 and CDR2 are SGDLS and YYNGEE. CDR3 sequence (DNA): TGTGCCAGCAGCGTAGCGGGTTATAGTAGTAGGACAGGGTACTCTGGGGCCAACGTCCTGCCTTTC. Translated: CASSVAGYSSRTGYSGANVLPF. Full variable domain (outside the CDR3, taken from reference TRBV9 and TRBJ2-6): DSGVTQTPKHLITATGQRVTLRCSPRSGDLSVYWYQQSLDQGLQFLIQYYNGEERAKGNILERFSAQQFPDLHSELNLSSLELGDSALYFCASSVAGYSSRTGYSGANVLPFGAGSRLTVL.

The rearrangement joins TRBV2 to TRBJ2-7, with 9 bases that match TRBD1. V shed 11 bases, J shed 7 bases, and the junction held 6 bases outside the gene matches. Germline values: CDR1 SNHLY, CDR2 FYNNEI. The CDR3 has 11 amino acids. CDR3 residues: CAQTGGSEQYF. CDR3 bases: TGTGCCCAAACAGGGGGCTCAGAGCAGTACTTC. The complete variable domain, with remaining parts taken from reference TRBV2 and TRBJ2-7, reads EPEVTQTPSHQVTQMGQEVILRCVPISNHLYFYWYRQILGQKVEFLVSFYNNEISEKSEIFDDQFSVERPDGSNFTLKIRSTKLEDSAMYFCAQTGGSEQYFGPGTRLTVT.

The chain employs TRBV25-1 and TRBJ2-7; no clear D gene. From germline, CDR1 is MGHDK and CDR2 SYGVNS. The CDR3 extends over 13 amino acids. Deletions cut 4 bases from V and 0 bases from J, with 7 bases between. The CDR3, as DNA: TGTGCCAGCAGTGGGTCCAGCTCCTACGAGCAGTACTTC. Its translation is CASSGSSSYEQYF.

This sequence joins TRBV5-5 and TRBJ1-6, with a tentative D call TRBD1 (5 bases). This CDR3 region has 14 residues. Germline assignment: CDR1 SGHKS and CDR2 YYEKEE (reference sequence). Trimming stripped 0 bases from V and 9 bases from J, with 10 bases between. The CDR3, as DNA: TGTGCCAGCAGCTTGGTCCGGGACTTTTCACCCCTCCACTTT. Amino acid sequence: CASSLVRDFSPLHF.